This T cell receptor (beta chain) was sequenced for a study of blood T cell repertoires in COVID-19 (dated by TCRdb to 2018 to 2021). With regard to the full study: The collaborator samples originated in the United States, Italy and Spain and spanned the acute and convalescent phases of COVID-19. The repertoires were released in a freely available public database intended as a resource for research on the immune response to SARS-CoV-2. Samples came from the ongoing ImmuneRACE study (first 160 participants) plus 1,254 subjects from 6 global collaborators. The dataset comprised deeply sampled blood TCRbeta repertoires from subjects exposed to, actively infected with, or recovered from COVID-19. HLA class I and class II types, where available, came from metadata supplied by the sample provider rather than from assay-based typing. Nearly every sample came with metadata listing a de-identified subject ID, COVID-19 status, age in years and sex. The prospective study material was composed of cDNA or gDNA derived from T cells, B-cell-depleted T cells, or PBMCs.

Broader findings and caveats from the paper: How much clinical and demographic metadata was included differed by source and by participant, and the metadata was provided uncurated.

TCRbeta CDR3 regions were amplified from genomic DNA using the immunoSEQ Assay, a bias-controlled multiplex PCR. The source study handled its data this way. The number of nucleated cells in each sample was estimated from the amplification of reference gene primers within the assay. Sequence reads were collapsed and filtered to measure the absolute abundance of every unique TCRbeta CDR3 rearrangement. For each sample, productive Simpson clonality was calculated as the square root of Simpson's diversity index across productive rearrangements. TCRdb re-hosts the immuneACCESS table, in-frame sequences only. Its copies lack some clones; in the studies checked, an unresolved V gene accounts for under half of them, and the cause for the rest is not known. That table gives V, J and clone size, and the DNA gave D and trimming. The table for this sample lists a few hundred thousand clones; roughly nine tenths of them were counted only once. The top ten constitute approximately 3% of the sample.

About this clone itself: It lacks a known antigen. No quality values exist for individual bases; no much larger clone is one base distant.

V sheds 7 bases and J sheds 1 base, leaving 8 bases between their ends. Its CDR3 holds 12 amino acids, cysteine through phenylalanine. CDR3 DNA is the only sequence kept; it has 36 bases, read in frame from the first base. CDR1 and CDR2 are drawn from the germline V gene: SGHAT, FQNNGV. In Seattle, one collaborating source enrolled patients while the infection was active and tracked those patients longitudinally over the course of disease. The collaborating institutions used their own protocols to collect whole blood in K2EDTA tubes. Collaborator samples were shipped for TCRbeta analysis as frozen whole blood, isolated PBMCs, or DNA extracted from either sample type.

The chain is made from TRBV11-2 and TRBJ2-7, and perhaps TRBD2 as D gene, on 5 matching bases. Material for sequencing was peripheral blood. This sequence originates from a woman in her twenties or thirties with COVID-19, enrolled during active disease. For the CDR3, the sequence is CASTWTSYEQYF. The DNA sequence is given as TGTGCCAGCACCTGGACTTCCTACGAGCAGTACTTC.